The entry that follows covers one TCR beta chain sequence. It has no known antigen specificity. Per-nucleotide qualities are absent, and no much larger clonotype sits a single base away. This sample is drawn from a study of cytomegalovirus exposure and HLA in healthy donors (dated by TCRdb to 2015 to 2018). Background on the whole study: An earlier analysis of several hundred of the donors reported 250 to 350 Gb of sequence data and 117 million unique TCR beta sequences from 150 million to 200 million T cells. An early release covering about 600 HLA-typed donors comprised about 320 gigabases of sequencing data and around 80 million unique TCR sequences. Among the roughly 400 genotyped donors, around 79% belonged to the genetic ancestry cluster associated with self-reported Caucasian donors. The aim of the study was to test whether cataloging public T cell receptors could identify signatures of past pathogen exposure. The study used immunosequencing to profile the T cell repertoires of several hundred subjects and linked those repertoires to cytomegalovirus serostatus. A separate validation cohort of some 130 different subjects was used in addition to the roughly 670-subject first cohort. High-throughput TCR immunosequencing, statistical association of individual TCRs with disease status, and machine learning were combined to predict cytomegalovirus infection status. A later analysis re-analyzed previously published TCR beta repertoires from 500 to 700 donors and added high-resolution HLA genotyping to study TCR occurrence patterns. In the later analysis, no new phenotypic data were used to find candidate immune exposures; instead, reliance was placed on TCR beta sequences and their occurrence across donors. In an earlier analysis of roughly 600 of the donors, high-throughput TCR beta sequencing was used to judge whether each TCR beta V gene segment behaved as functional or pseudogenic. Donor age, sex, ethnicity and CMV serostatus were collected together with the repertoire data. Genome-wide SNP genotypes for about 65% of the 666 donors were used in a later genetic analysis, which treated that subset as a discovery cohort. All discovery cohort repertoires had been generated on a single sequencing platform. Both class I and class II loci were covered by HLA typing, at four-digit resolution. Typing coverage differed by locus: A, B, C, DRB1 and DQB1 were typed in roughly 629-630 donors, DQA1 in 522, DPA1 in around 610, and DPB1 in 400 to 480. Several DR-DQ haplotypes were handled as single units for association and clustering, since linkage in the cohort was strong. Among 398 genotyped donors of the cohort, an average of approximately 240,000 unique TCR beta nucleotide sequences was sequenced per donor, of which roughly 18% were non-productive.

The junction shows trimming of 6 bases on V and 4 bases on J, plus 17 bases between the germline ends. Its CDR3 holds 15 amino acids, cysteine through phenylalanine. Of the read, only the CDR3 DNA is kept; its 45 bases are in frame from base 1. CDR1 and CDR2, looked up from the germline V gene, are LGHNT and FRNRAP. Results the study describes overall, beyond this receptor: A further reported finding was that TCR beta sequences accurately predicted the HLA-A and HLA-B alleles for most subjects in the first cohort. A later analysis found that HLA-associated TCR beta chains were more clonally expanded and had lower generation probabilities than equally common non-associated chains. Only TCR beta chains were sequenced in this cohort, and the absence of alpha or paired-chain data limited detectable features. An earlier analysis of around 600 of the donors showed that most TCR beta V segments appeared in productive rearrangements either about 87% or about 30% of the time, which broadly matched IMGT annotations. Sequencing depth was assumed to be roughly uniform across donors in the presence/absence analyses, though that assumption may not hold. Strong co-occurrence of HLA alleles, especially DR and DQ, made assigning TCR associations to individual alleles difficult. Correlated functional status among segregating V segments might reflect linkage disequilibrium, but an unknown experimental factor could not be ruled out. Because the 87-base-pair reads could not distinguish some IMGT-functional V segments, including TRBV6-2 and TRBV6-3, those segments were excluded. In a later genetic analysis, a missense DCLRE1C variant was associated with V-gene and J-gene trimming of TCR beta chains, and the association was replicated in an independent cohort. A later analysis reported that several top co-occurrence clusters appeared linked to parvovirus B19, influenza, CMV and Epstein-Barr virus. In vitro tests confirmed that three of the cytomegalovirus-associated TCR beta chains recognize cytomegalovirus antigens. In a later analysis, TCR association rates were found to vary across HLA loci, with the most associated TCRs seen for DRB1 alleles and the fewest for HLA-C alleles. At a false discovery rate of 0.05, a later analysis linked under 20,000 TCR beta sequences to specific HLA alleles. A group of highly shared sequence variants was considered likely to be a technical artifact of the sequencing pipeline. The authors suggested that the approach could potentially be extended to other disease states and immunological phenotypes. In a later genetic analysis, fewer N-insertions in productive TCRs were reported among donors in an Asian-associated ancestry cluster than the 666-donor mean. Most TCR sequences were seen in very few donors, while some public TCRs were found in many individuals. The classifier was reported to diagnose cytomegalovirus status with high specificity and sensitivity in both the original cohort and the validation cohort. A later analysis found that most CMV-associated TCR beta chains appeared HLA-restricted, with HLA associations seemingly driven largely by CMV exposure. About 17 rarely observed V segments, including chromosome 9 orphons, were excluded from the earlier analysis of several hundred of the donors because counts were too low. The study gave a list of more than 150 TCR beta chains associated with cytomegalovirus. For the cohort, immune exposure information was limited to CMV serostatus. Because HLA typing was missing for some donors at each locus, association tests included only the typed subset.

The cohort was made up of about 610 healthy bone marrow donors. Cohort members were all nominally healthy when sampled, although unrecorded immune exposures were likely present. Of the 666 cohort members, 289 had positive CMV serostatus and roughly 350 had negative CMV serostatus, and CMV serostatus was not recorded for the donor. Each donor provided a peripheral blood sample, and peripheral blood mononuclear cells were used for TCR beta sequencing. Genomic DNA extraction from the blood cell samples was performed with the Qiagen DNeasy Blood Extraction Kit. The library was prepared using the immunoSEQ multiplex PCR assay. A mixture of 60 forward primers for TCR Vbeta segments and 13 reverse primers for TCR Jbeta segments was used in the multiplex PCR. The CDR3 region of rearranged TCR beta genes was amplified from genomic DNA with a multiplex PCR assay. The amplified TCR beta libraries were sequenced on the Illumina HiSeq System as 87-base-pair reads. From the authors' description of their analysis: In a later analysis, approximately 74 million unique TCR beta chains were counted across the roughly 670 repertoires, and roughly 11 million of these chains were shared by at least two donors. To remove PCR and sequencing errors, raw reads were error-corrected and collapsed into unique sequences using a nearest-neighbor algorithm that merged closely related sequences. Alignment of CDR3 sequences to IMGT reference sequences was used to assign V, D and J gene segments. For a sequence to be retained, a match of at least six nucleotides was required to both a V gene segment and a J gene segment. A rearrangement counted as productive if the CDR3 had no stop codons and remained in frame with V and J, and every other rearrangement counted as non-productive. Following IMGT convention, CDR3 was defined as the stretch from the second conserved V-encoded cysteine up to the conserved J-encoded phenylalanine. In an earlier analysis of more than 550 of the donors, sequences lacking an unambiguous match to a single V gene segment were excluded. An earlier analysis of a few hundred of the donors called V segments functional above 56.7% productive rearrangements and segregating when the between-donor standard deviation exceeded 5%. A statistical classification framework was built for diagnosing cytomegalovirus status from the catalog of TCR beta chain sequences. In a later analysis, TCR nucleotide sequences were compared against IMGT/GENE-DB human TR gene sequences so that V and J genes could be assigned. Using the TCRdist pipeline, a later analysis assigned CDR3 sequences along with most-parsimonious VDJ recombination scenarios. In a later analysis, each TCR beta chain was defined by its CDR3 amino acid sequence together with its V-gene family, and reads without a unique V-gene family were excluded. To address suspected cross-contamination and a sequencing artifact, a later analysis removed a few hundred highly shared, low-generation-probability nucleotide sequences. In a later analysis, a clonal expansion index for each public chain was calculated from normalized within-repertoire ranks of inferred template counts. In a later analysis, generation probabilities were computed with a VDJ recombination model fitted to out-of-frame rearrangements, and the resulting probabilities were checked against IGoR. In a later analysis, hypergeometric tests were used to score TCR-TCR, TCR-HLA and TCR-CMV co-occurrence, with a repertoire-size bias correction applied to TCR pairs. False discovery rates were estimated in a later analysis by permuting HLA or CMV assignments 20 times. In a later analysis, co-occurring TCRs were grouped with DBSCAN, and TCRdist sequence similarity was added when clustering was performed within HLA-allele-positive subsets. Repertoires with fewer than 30,000 or more than 120,000 public chains were left out of co-occurrence clustering, as were four to six repertoires with anomalous nucleotide sharing. TCRdb mirrors the immuneACCESS table, restricted to in-frame sequences. Some clones are absent from its copies; in checked studies, under half trace to an unresolved V gene, and the reason for the others is unknown. V, J and clone size are taken as reported in that table, and D and trimming were inferred from the DNA itself. Counted in this sample were 100,000 to 150,000 clones; over 60% of them appeared once. Approximately 0.97% of the sample goes to the ten largest clones.

The sequence came from a human donor in good health. Sequenced: PBMCs. The sequence is built from TRBV12-5 and TRBJ2-3, and TRBD2 may be the D gene, going by 6 matching bases. The sequenced DNA: TGTGCTAGTGGACTTACCGGGACTGGTCCAGATACGCAGTATTTT. Translated, it reads CASGLTGTGPDTQYF.